The sequence of this T cell receptor beta chain was determined in a study of PD-1 blockade in classical Hodgkin lymphoma. Repertoires were generated with immunoSEQ multiplex PCR, while TCRdb's copy carries only in-frame clones and drops some. The repertoire includes around 34,000 clones, 80% to 95% of them detected once, and around 0.25% sits in the top ten. Note on this clone: One end of the junction varies from germline; a read error may be responsible.

Every patient had relapsed following autologous stem cell transplantation, and cohorts differed in brentuximab vedotin exposure. Thawed PBMCs yielded CD4+ T cells through magnetic negative selection. CDR3 size: 14 residues. From germline, CDR1 is SGHTA and CDR2 FQGTGA. Here the sequenced sample was CD4+ T cells from blood, taken at baseline. The genes are TRBV7-3 and TRBJ2-4, with TRBD2 matching 7 bases. The clonotype was recovered from a human donor with classical Hodgkin lymphoma. The CDR3 region is CASSLTSEGNIQYF. CDR3 bases: TGTGCCAGCAGCCTAACTAGCGAGGGAAACATTCAGTACTTC.